The 27 T cell receptor beta chains below come from one sample, sequenced in a study of cytomegalovirus exposure and HLA in healthy donors. Use of 60 Vbeta and 13 Jbeta primers characterized the PCR. The method was immunoSEQ multiplex PCR; TCRdb's version includes in-frame clones alone and lacks a portion of them. This table has 100,000 or so clones, over 70% appearing once. Sequenced sample: PBMCs. These TCRs come from a man younger than 40 in good health and CMV-seronegative.

This chain links TRBV4-1 with TRBJ1-2; 8 nucleotides line up with TRBD1. This CDR3 has 17 residues. Germline values: CDR1 MGHRA, CDR2 YSYEKL. V gave up 0 bases and J gave up 4 bases; unmatched junction bases: 10. DNA for the CDR3: TGCGCCAGCAGCCAAGATCCAGGGGGCTCAACGGCCTATGGCTACACCTTC. The encoded protein is CASSQDPGGSTAYGYTF.

In nucleotides, the CDR3 is TGTGCCAGCAGCGGAGACAGGGGAGGCACTGAAGCTTTCTTT. This translates into CASSGDRGGTEAFF. This chain connects TRBV7-2 to TRBJ1-1; 8 positions agree with TRBD1. From germline, CDR1 is SGHTA and CDR2 FQGNSA. J was trimmed by 4 bases and V by 5 bases; bases with no gene match: 6. The CDR3 runs 14 residues.

By sample share, this clone is medium-sized. The chain combines TRBV27 with TRBJ1-5; 7 bases are a match to TRBD1. The ends lost 5 bases at V and 4 bases at J; junction bases unmatched: 2. This CDR3 contains 13 residues. Germline CDR1 and CDR2: MNHEY and SMNVEV (reference sequence). The CDR3 region has the DNA TGTGCCAGCAGTGCGGACAGGAATCAGCCCCAGCATTTT. Translated, it gives CASSADRNQPQHF.

The V gene is TRBV25-1, the J gene TRBJ2-7; TRBD1 agrees at 7 bases. The length of the CDR3 is 13 residues. After removal of 6 bases from V and 2 bases from J, the junction contained 4 bases not matched to a gene. CDR1 and CDR2 from the germline V gene are MGHDK and SYGVNS. The chain's CDR3 is CASSRGTAYEQYF. The CDR3 DNA follows: TGTGCCAGCAGCCGTGGGACAGCCTACGAGCAGTACTTC.

The V and J genes are TRBV7-2 and TRBJ1-5; 7 nucleotides match TRBD1. Germline trimming cut 4 bases from V and 1 base from J; bases unmatched to any gene: 4. CDR1 is SGHTA, CDR2 FQGNSA, per germline. CDR3 size: 15 residues. The CDR3 DNA follows: TGTGCCAGCAGCTCAACAGGGGCCAGCAATCAGCCCCAGCATTTT. It is translated as CASSSTGASNQPQHF. Based on the CDR3 plus reference TRBV7-2 and TRBJ1-5, the full variable domain is GAGVSQSPSNKVTEKGKDVELRCDPISGHTALYWYRQSLGQGLEFLIYFQGNSAPDKSGLPSDRFSAERTGGSVSTLTIQRTQQEDSAVYLCASSSTGASNQPQHFGDGTRLSIL.

This clone was observed a handful of times. The V gene is TRBV7-9, the J gene TRBJ1-5; D is possibly TRBD1 (5 bases). The CDR3 is made up of 12 amino acids. The V end lost 6 bases, the J end lost 5 bases, and 8 bases lay between the germline ends. CDR1 and CDR2 from the germline V gene are SEHNR and FQNEAQ (reference sequence). CDR3 residues: CASSQQDQPQHF. The DNA for the CDR3 is TGTGCCAGCAGTCAACAGGATCAGCCCCAGCATTTT.

This clone has a handful of counts. The chain has TRBV10-3 and TRBJ2-7, with TRBD2 matching over 14 bases. The CDR3 extends over 16 amino acids. V dropped 4 bases and J dropped 7; count of bases not matched to a gene: 9. Germline CDR1 is ENHRY and CDR2 is SYGVKD. The CDR3 nucleotides read TGTGCCATCAGTGCTGGACTAGCGGGGGGACAGTCGGAGCAGTACTTC. Translated: CAISAGLAGGQSEQYF.

The chain couples TRBV7-2 to TRBJ2-3, with 9 bases aligning to TRBD2. This CDR3 spans 17 amino acids. V shed 5 bases, J shed 4 bases, and the junction held 13 bases outside the gene matches. Germline V gene lookup returns CDR1 SGHTA and CDR2 FQGNSA. DNA for the CDR3: TGTGCCAGCAGCAGCAGACTAGCGGATCAACACTCAGATACGCAGTATTTT. Translation: CASSSRLADQHSDTQYF.

The CDR3 loop reads CASAPTGTGSMNTEAFF. CDR3 nucleotide sequence: TGTGCCAGCGCCCCGACCGGGACAGGGTCAATGAACACTGAAGCTTTCTTT. V gene TRBV28 combines with J gene TRBJ1-1; 9 bases match TRBD1. The CDR3 is 17 amino acids. Germline trimming cut 8 bases from V and 0 bases from J; bases unmatched to any gene: 13. The germline V gene encodes CDR1 MDHEN and CDR2 SYDVKM.

The chain carries TRBV4-1 and TRBJ1-2; 7 positions match TRBD1. The CDR3 is 18 amino acids. V was clipped by 0 bases and J by 6 bases; unmatched bases: 16. CDR1 MGHRA and CDR2 YSYEKL come from the germline V gene. CDR3 sequence reads: CASSQDPPYAYRGHGYTF. The CDR3 nucleotides read TGCGCCAGCAGCCAAGATCCCCCATATGCCTACAGGGGCCATGGCTACACCTTC.

This chain uses TRBV5-1 with TRBJ2-4; D is ambiguous. Germline values: CDR1 SGHRS, CDR2 YFSETQ. V lost 0 bases and J 6 bases, leaving 10 bases between the germline ends. The CDR3 spans 14 residues. This chain's CDR3 is CASSLATPRNIQYF. The CDR3 DNA follows: TGCGCCAGCAGCTTGGCCACTCCCCGAAACATTCAGTACTTC.

The chain has TRBV27 and TRBJ1-1; tentatively, D is TRBD1 (5 bases). This CDR3 comprises 18 residues. V dropped 5 bases and J dropped 2 bases, with 24 bases sitting between them. Germline V gene data show CDR1 as MNHEY and CDR2 as SMNVEV (reference sequence). The CDR3 DNA sequence: TGTGCCAGCAGTCCCAGCAGGGCGGGATTTTCTTATAACACTGAAGCTTTCTTT. Translation gives CASSPSRAGFSYNTEAFF.

The chain combines TRBV5-1 with TRBJ2-5; D uncertain. The CDR3 spans 11 residues. V gave up 4 bases and J gave up 4 bases, with 5 bases separating them. CDR1 and CDR2 from the germline V gene are SGHRS and YFSETQ. The DNA of the CDR3 is TGCGCCAGCAGCGCCGGAGAGACCCAGTACTTC. Its translation is CASSAGETQYF.

The chain has TRBV13 and TRBJ2-5; D may be TRBD1 (6 bases). Trimming took 3 bases from V and 3 from J, leaving 11 bases between them. Germline V gives CDR1 PRHDT, CDR2 FYEKMQ (reference sequence). CDR3 size: 14 residues. The CDR3 is CASSFPRQEETQYF. The DNA of the CDR3 is TGTGCCAGCAGCTTTCCACGACAGGAAGAGACCCAGTACTTC. Full variable domain (outside the CDR3, taken from reference TRBV13 and TRBJ2-5): AAGVIQSPRHLIKEKRETATLKCYPIPRHDTVYWYQQGPGQDPQFLISFYEKMQSDKGSIPDRFSAQQFSDYHSELNMSSLELGDSALYFCASSFPRQEETQYFGPGTRLLVL.

The CDR3: CASRQTSGQTYEQYF. The DNA for the CDR3 is TGTGCCAGCAGGCAAACTAGCGGTCAAACCTACGAGCAGTACTTC. The chain combines TRBV28 with TRBJ2-7; 8 bases agree with TRBD2. The ends lost 6 bases at V and 2 bases at J; junction bases unmatched: 9. Germline V gene sequence: CDR1 MDHEN, CDR2 SYDVKM. The CDR3 sequence is 15 residues long. Full variable domain (outside the CDR3, taken from reference TRBV28 and TRBJ2-7): DVKVTQSSRYLVKRTGEKVFLECVQDMDHENMFWYRQDPGLGLRLIYFSYDVKMKEKGDIPEGYSVSREKKERFSLILESASTNQTSMYLCASRQTSGQTYEQYFGPGTRLTVT.

In its sample, this clone was seen a few times. The V gene is TRBV6-5, the J gene TRBJ2-7, with 7 positions matching TRBD1. This CDR3 comprises 14 residues. Germline V gene sequence: CDR1 MNHEY, CDR2 SVGAGI. V shed 6 bases, J shed 4 bases, and the junction held 9 bases outside the gene matches. CDR3 sequence: CASRAPTRGYEQYF. In DNA form, the CDR3 reads TGTGCCAGCAGAGCGCCGACCAGGGGGTACGAGCAGTACTTC.

The genes are TRBV27 and TRBJ2-7; a possible D gene is TRBD2 (6 bases). This CDR3 comprises 13 residues. Trimming left V 6 bases short and J 2 bases short, with 11 bases between. Germline values: CDR1 MNHEY, CDR2 SMNVEV (reference sequence). The CDR3 DNA reads TGTGCCAGCAGGCGGGATGAAACCTACGAGCAGTACTTC. Its protein is CASRRDETYEQYF.

The V and J genes are TRBV30 and TRBJ1-2; 7 bases fit TRBD1. Per the germline V gene, CDR1 is GTSNPN and CDR2 is SVGIG (reference sequence). This CDR3 spans 15 amino acids. The trim removed 1 base at V and 2 bases at J, leaving 7 bases unmatched. The DNA for the CDR3 is TGTGCCTGGAGTGCCGCCGGACAGGTCAACTATGGCTACACCTTC. Translation gives CAWSAAGQVNYGYTF.

J is TRBJ2-7 and V is TRBV18, with 8 bases aligning to TRBD1. CDR1 and CDR2 from the germline V gene are KGHSH and LQKENI. CDR3 length: 14 amino acids. After removal of 4 bases from V and 5 bases from J, the junction contained 7 bases not matched to a gene. CDR3 residues: CASSLNRGMNEQYF. Here the CDR3 DNA reads TGTGCCAGCTCACTCAACAGGGGGATGAACGAGCAGTACTTC.

This rearrangement joins TRBV9 to TRBJ2-5; D is perhaps TRBD2 (5 bases). With 3 bases removed from V and 0 bases from J, the gap between germline ends came to 9 bases. Per the germline V gene, CDR1 is SGDLS and CDR2 is YYNGEE. The CDR3 is 14 amino acids. CDR3 DNA sequence: TGTGCCAGCAGCGGAGGGCAGTACCAAGAGACCCAGTACTTC. Translated: CASSGGQYQETQYF.

The CDR3 sequence: CASSQGFYQPQHF. In DNA form, the CDR3 reads TGTGCCAGCAGCCAGGGATTTTATCAGCCCCAGCATTTT. The chain has TRBV7-2 and TRBJ1-5; perhaps TRBD1 as D (5 bases). The germline V gene encodes CDR1 SGHTA and CDR2 FQGNSA. The CDR3 runs to 13 residues. V was pared by 5 bases and J by 5 bases, with 10 bases between.

This clone was seen only a few times. The rearrangement links TRBV19 to TRBJ1-1; 7 bases are a match to TRBD1. Germline V gene lookup returns CDR1 LNHDA and CDR2 SQIVND (reference sequence). Trimming at V came to 4 bases and at J to 1 base, leaving 9 bases not matched to a gene. The CDR3 is 16 residues long. The CDR3 region is CASSTHPGTANTEAFF. The CDR3 nucleotides are TGTGCCAGTAGTACTCACCCCGGGACAGCGAACACTGAAGCTTTCTTT.

The chain couples TRBV12-1 to TRBJ2-1; the listed D gene, TRBD2, was not tested against the DNA. TRBV12-1 is annotated as a pseudogene. The CDR3 has 16 amino acids. For the CDR3, the DNA is TGTGCCAGCAGCCCCCCGGGACTAGTCTCCTACAATGAGCAGTTCTTC. Its protein is CASSPPGLVSYNEQFF.

J is TRBJ1-6 and V is TRBV5-6; D is uncertain. The CDR3 has 17 residues. Per germline, CDR1 SGHDT and CDR2 YYEEEE. Trimming shortened V by 0 bases and J by 0 bases, and 10 bases separated the two germline ends. The CDR3: CASSLEDPSSYNSPLHF. The DNA of the CDR3 is TGTGCCAGCAGCTTGGAAGATCCGAGCTCCTATAATTCACCCCTCCACTTT.

The chain has TRBV5-6 and TRBJ2-3; 9 bases agree with TRBD1. This CDR3 comprises 15 residues. Per the germline V gene, CDR1 is SGHDT and CDR2 is YYEEEE. V was pared by 0 bases and J by 6 bases, with 5 bases of the junction left unmatched. The CDR3 reads CASSLGGGTGDTQYF. The DNA for the CDR3 is TGTGCCAGCAGCTTGGGGGGCGGGACAGGGGATACGCAGTATTTT.

This clone was counted a single time. The chain joins TRBV5-1 to TRBJ2-5; 11 nucleotides match TRBD2. The CDR3 extends over 15 amino acids. Unmatched junction bases numbered 6, after V lost 4 bases and J lost 4 bases. Germline V gives CDR1 SGHRS, CDR2 YFSETQ. Here the CDR3 reads CASSPGTSGTETQYF. CDR3 DNA: TGCGCCAGCAGCCCCGGGACTAGCGGAACAGAGACCCAGTACTTC.

The chain has TRBV6-4 and TRBJ1-2; D possibly corresponds to TRBD1 (6 bases). The CDR3 sequence is 16 residues long. Trimming stripped 3 bases from V and 8 bases from J, with 22 bases between. Germline CDR1 and CDR2: MRHNA and SNTAGT. The CDR3 here is CASSEFSPGTRGGYTF. The DNA of the CDR3 is TGTGCCAGCAGTGAATTTTCTCCTGGGACAAGGGGCGGCTACACCTTC.